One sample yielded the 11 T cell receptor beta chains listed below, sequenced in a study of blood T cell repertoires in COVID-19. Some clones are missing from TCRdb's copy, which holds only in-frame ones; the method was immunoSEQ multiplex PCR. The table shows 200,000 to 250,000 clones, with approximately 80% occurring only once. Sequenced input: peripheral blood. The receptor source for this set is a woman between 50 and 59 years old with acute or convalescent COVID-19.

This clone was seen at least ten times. The CDR3 DNA is TGTGCCAGCAGCCTTACGGGCTACGAGCAGTACTTC. Protein sequence: CASSLTGYEQYF. The rearrangement uses TRBV11-3 and TRBJ2-7, with no clear D. The CDR3 has 12 amino acids. Germline CDR1 SGHNT, CDR2 YENEEA. Between the trimmed V and J ends, which lost 5 bases and 3 bases, there was a span of 8 bases.

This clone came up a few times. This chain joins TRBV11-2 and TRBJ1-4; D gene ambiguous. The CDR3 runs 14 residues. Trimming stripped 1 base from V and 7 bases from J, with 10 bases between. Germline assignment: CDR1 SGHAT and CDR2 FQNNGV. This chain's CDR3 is CASSLVRRTEKLFF. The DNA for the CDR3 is TGTGCCAGCAGCTTAGTAAGGAGAACTGAAAAACTGTTTTTT.

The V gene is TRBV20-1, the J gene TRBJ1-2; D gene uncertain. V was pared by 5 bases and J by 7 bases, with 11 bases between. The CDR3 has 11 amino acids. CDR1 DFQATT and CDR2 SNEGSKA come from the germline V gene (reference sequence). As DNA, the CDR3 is TGCAGTGCTTGGTCCATGGCTGGCTACACCTTC. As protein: CSAWSMAGYTF.

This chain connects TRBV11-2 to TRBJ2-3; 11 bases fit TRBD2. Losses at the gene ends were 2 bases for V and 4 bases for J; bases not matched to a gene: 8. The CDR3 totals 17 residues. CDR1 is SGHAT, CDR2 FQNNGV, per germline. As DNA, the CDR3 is TGTGCCAGCAGCTTACTACCTACTAGCGGGGGTTCAGATACGCAGTATTTT. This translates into CASSLLPTSGGSDTQYF.

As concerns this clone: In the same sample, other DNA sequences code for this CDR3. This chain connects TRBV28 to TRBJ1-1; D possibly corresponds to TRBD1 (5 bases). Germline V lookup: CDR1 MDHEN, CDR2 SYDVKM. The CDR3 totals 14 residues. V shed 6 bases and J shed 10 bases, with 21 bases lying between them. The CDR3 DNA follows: TGTGCCAGCAGCTTCTCGCAGGGTGGGTTGGGAGCTTTCTTT. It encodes CASSFSQGGLGAFF.

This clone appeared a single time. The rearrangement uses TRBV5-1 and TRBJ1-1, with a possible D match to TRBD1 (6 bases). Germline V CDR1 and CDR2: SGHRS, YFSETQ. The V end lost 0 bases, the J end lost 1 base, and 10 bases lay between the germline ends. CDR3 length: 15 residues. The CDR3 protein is CASSLVGTQNTEAFF. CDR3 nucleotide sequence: TGCGCCAGCAGCTTGGTGGGGACACAGAACACTGAAGCTTTCTTT.

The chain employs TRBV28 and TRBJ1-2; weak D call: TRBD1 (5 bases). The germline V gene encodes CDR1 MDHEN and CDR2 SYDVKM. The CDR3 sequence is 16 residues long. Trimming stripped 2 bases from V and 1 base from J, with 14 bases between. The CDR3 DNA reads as TGTGCCAGCAGTTTAGGGACTGGACCCGGTAACTATGGCTACACCTTC. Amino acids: CASSLGTGPGNYGYTF.

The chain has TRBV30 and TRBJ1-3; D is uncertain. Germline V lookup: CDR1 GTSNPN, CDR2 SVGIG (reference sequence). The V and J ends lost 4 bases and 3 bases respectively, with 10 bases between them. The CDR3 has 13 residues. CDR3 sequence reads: CAWTRVLGNTIYF. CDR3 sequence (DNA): TGTGCCTGGACACGGGTACTTGGAAACACCATATATTTT.

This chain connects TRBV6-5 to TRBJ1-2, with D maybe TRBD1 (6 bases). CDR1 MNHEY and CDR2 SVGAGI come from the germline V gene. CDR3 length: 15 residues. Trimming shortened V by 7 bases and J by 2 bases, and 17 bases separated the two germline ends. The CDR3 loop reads CASTLGAGLNYGYTF. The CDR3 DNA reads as TGTGCCAGCACTCTGGGGGCAGGGTTGAACTATGGCTACACCTTC.

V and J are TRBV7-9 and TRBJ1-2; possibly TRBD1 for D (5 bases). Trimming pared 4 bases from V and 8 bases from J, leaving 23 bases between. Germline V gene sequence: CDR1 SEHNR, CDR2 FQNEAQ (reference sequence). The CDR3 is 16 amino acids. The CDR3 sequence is CASSSTKERQYGGYTF. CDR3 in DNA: TGTGCCAGCAGCTCGACCAAAGAAAGACAGTACGGAGGCTACACCTTC. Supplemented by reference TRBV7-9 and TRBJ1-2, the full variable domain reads DTGVSQNPRHKITKRGQNVTFRCDPISEHNRLYWYRQTLGQGPEFLTYFQNEAQLEKSRLLSDRFSAERPKGSFSTLEIQRTEQGDSAMYLCASSSTKERQYGGYTFGSGTRLTVV.

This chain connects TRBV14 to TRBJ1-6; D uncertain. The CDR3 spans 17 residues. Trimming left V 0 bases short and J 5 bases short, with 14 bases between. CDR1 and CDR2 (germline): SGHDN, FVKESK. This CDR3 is CASSQERFYTHNSPLHF. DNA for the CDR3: TGTGCCAGCAGCCAAGAACGATTTTACACACATAATTCACCCCTCCACTTT.